The 12 T cell receptor beta chains in this list originate from one sample, sequenced in a study of PD-1 blockade in classical Hodgkin lymphoma. TCRdb's table, derived via immunoSEQ multiplex PCR, lists solely in-frame clones and lacks some. The sample holds about 32,000 clones, 92% seen once. Time point in this sample: cycle 4 day 1 (C4D1), after around six weeks of nivolumab. Brentuximab vedotin exposure varied among the patients, all of whom had relapsed after autologous stem cell transplantation. Starting with thawed PBMCs, CD4+ T cells were purified by magnetic negative selection. The specimen comprised CD4+ T cells from blood, sampled before the fourth cycle of nivolumab. Receptor source: a human donor with classical Hodgkin lymphoma.

This chain connects TRBV7-9 to TRBJ2-7, with 7 bases lining up with TRBD1. The CDR3 covers 13 residues. The trim removed 6 bases at V and 2 bases at J, leaving 4 bases unmatched. In germline, CDR1 is SEHNR, CDR2 FQNEAQ (reference sequence). CDR3 in amino acids: CASSRTGAYEQYF. CDR3 nucleotide sequence: TGTGCCAGCAGTCGAACAGGGGCCTACGAGCAGTACTTC.

This chain uses TRBV30 with TRBJ2-2; 7 bases line up with TRBD1. Germline assignment: CDR1 GTSNPN and CDR2 SVGIG (reference sequence). The J segment lost 0 bases and the V segment lost 0 bases, leaving 7 bases of the junction unmatched. The CDR3 is made up of 17 amino acids. The CDR3 DNA reads as TGTGCCTGGAGTGTCGAGACAGGGAGTCCGAACACCGGGGAGCTGTTTTTT. The encoded protein is CAWSVETGSPNTGELFF.

Here the CDR3 reads CASSLVGGSRGNEQFF. The CDR3 nucleotides read TGCGCCAGCAGCTTGGTTGGAGGGTCGAGGGGAAATGAGCAGTTCTTC. This sequence joins TRBV5-1 and TRBJ2-1, with D perhaps matching TRBD2 (6 bases). CDR3 length equals 16 residues. V lost 0 bases to trimming and J lost 7 bases, with 17 bases between them. Per germline, CDR1 SGHRS and CDR2 YFSETQ. Complete variable domain (other parts from reference TRBV5-1 and TRBJ2-1): KAGVTQTPRYLIKTRGQQVTLSCSPISGHRSVSWYQQTPGQGLQFLFEYFSETQRNKGNFPGRFSGRQFSNSRSEMNVSTLELGDSALYLCASSLVGGSRGNEQFFGPGTRLTVL.

This clone was recorded a few times. The chain joins TRBV2 to TRBJ1-5; possible D gene TRBD1, 6 bases. CDR1 is SNHLY, CDR2 FYNNEI, per germline. V lost 6 bases and J 9 bases, leaving 12 bases between the germline ends. The CDR3 is 12 amino acids. The CDR3 sequence is CASRGRGRPQHF. CDR3 sequence (DNA): TGTGCCAGCAGGGGTCGGGGGCGGCCCCAGCATTTT.

The chain uses TRBV7-3 and TRBJ2-1; D is possibly TRBD2 (6 bases). This CDR3 has 13 residues. V was shortened by 3 bases and J by 5 bases, with 8 bases between the two germline ends. Germline values: CDR1 SGHTA, CDR2 FQGTGA. The CDR3 spells CASSLTSHNEQFF. The DNA of the CDR3 is TGTGCCAGCAGCTTGACTAGTCACAATGAGCAGTTCTTC.

The chain joins TRBV4-2 to TRBJ1-5; maybe TRBD1 (6 bases). This CDR3 comprises 13 residues. The germline gives CDR1 LGHNA, CDR2 YNFKEQ. The V end was cut by 4 bases, the J end by 5 bases, with 9 bases between. The DNA for the CDR3 is TGTGCCAGCAGCCTCGGACAGTATCAGCCCCAGCATTTT. Translating it yields CASSLGQYQPQHF.

This chain joins TRBV10-1 and TRBJ2-1; no reliable D call. The CDR3 sequence is 13 residues long. V lost 0 bases and J lost 7, with 7 bases in between. Germline V lookup: CDR1 WNHNN, CDR2 SYGVQD (reference sequence). Here the CDR3 reads CASSESGRNEQFF. The CDR3, as DNA: TGCGCCAGCAGTGAGTCGGGAAGGAATGAGCAGTTCTTC.

This chain connects TRBV27 to TRBJ2-7, with D perhaps assigned TRBD1 or TRBD2 (5 bases each). Germline V lookup: CDR1 MNHEY, CDR2 SMNVEV (reference sequence). Trimming left V 7 bases short and J 2 bases short, with 18 bases between. CDR3 size: 15 residues. In DNA form, the CDR3 reads TGTGCCAGCACTACACGTGGGGGATTTACCTACGAGCAGTACTTC. Protein product: CASTTRGGFTYEQYF.

The CDR3 sequence is CASGPRTMDVAKNIQYF. The CDR3 nucleotides read TGTGCCAGCGGACCCCGGACGATGGATGTAGCCAAAAACATTCAGTACTTC. V gene TRBV27 combines with J gene TRBJ2-4; no definite D call. This CDR3 is built from 17 residues. Germline loops: CDR1 MNHEY, CDR2 SMNVEV (reference sequence). Trimming removed 8 bases at V and 0 bases at J, with 20 bases between.

This clone was observed a few times. The chain joins TRBV30 to TRBJ2-3; 12 bases line up with TRBD2. The CDR3 runs 16 residues. V dropped 1 base and J dropped 4; count of bases not matched to a gene: 6. Germline lookup yields CDR1 GTSNPN and CDR2 SVGIG (reference sequence). Here the CDR3 reads CAWSARTSGRSDTQYF. DNA of the CDR3: TGTGCCTGGAGTGCCCGTACTAGCGGGAGGTCAGATACGCAGTATTTT.

Note on this clone: The sample has other DNA sequences that encode this CDR3 too. This chain connects TRBV28 to TRBJ2-7; a weak D match, TRBD2 (6 bases). There are 12 residues in the CDR3. The germline gives CDR1 MDHEN, CDR2 SYDVKM. Deletions cut 3 bases from V and 4 bases from J, with 7 bases between. DNA of the CDR3: TGTGCCAGCAGTTTGGGGGGATACGAGCAGTACTTC. Residues: CASSLGGYEQYF.

The chain combines TRBV6-6 with TRBJ1-2, with 9 bases identical to TRBD1. The J segment lost 4 bases and the V segment lost 5 bases, leaving 11 bases of the junction unmatched. Germline lookup yields CDR1 MNHNY and CDR2 SVGAGI (reference sequence). This CDR3 contains 16 residues. In DNA form, the CDR3 reads TGTGCCAGCAGTACCCCGGACAGGGGTAAGCCCTATGGCTACACCTTC. As protein: CASSTPDRGKPYGYTF.